This T cell receptor beta chain was sequenced during a study of technical replicates of blood from four donors. Sequencing used immunoSEQ multiplex PCR; TCRdb keeps in-frame clones, though not all of them. The sample lists over 50,000 clones, about 91% occurring once. Trimming pared 4 bases from V and 4 bases from J, leaving 13 bases between. The CDR3 consists of 14 residues. Germline V gives CDR1 MNHNS, CDR2 SASEGT. This clone was detected a few times. Sequenced sample: PBMCs. This chain connects TRBV6-1 to TRBJ1-1; unclear D gene. This receptor was identified in a human donor in good health. Some clones in this sample may be carry-over from other donors' samples. CDR3 protein: CASSVTRRGTEAFF. DNA for the CDR3: TGTGCCAGCAGTGTGACAAGACGTGGCACTGAAGCTTTCTTT.